A single sample is the source of the 11 T cell receptor beta chains below, sequenced in a study of cytotoxic CD8 clonotypes in ibrutinib-treated CLL. Using immunoSEQ multiplex PCR, the repertoire was profiled, and TCRdb retains in-frame clones only, with some absent. The sample has under 200,000 clones; more than 75% are singletons. The input for sequencing was PBMCs, taken after 12 months of ibrutinib treatment. These receptors came from a human donor with chronic lymphocytic leukemia.

V usage is TRBV7-8 and J usage is TRBJ1-6, with TRBD1 identical over 11 bases. The CDR3 has 16 amino acids. Germline V gives CDR1 SGHVS, CDR2 FQNEAQ. The junction had 7 bases not matched to a gene; V was cut back by 5 bases and J by 7 bases. DNA of the CDR3: TGTGCCAGCAGCGGAAGGACAGGGGGCTTGAATTCACCCCTCCACTTT. This sequence encodes CASSGRTGGLNSPLHF. Complete variable domain (other parts from reference TRBV7-8 and TRBJ1-6): GAGVSQSPRYKVAKRGQDVALRCDPISGHVSLFWYQQALGQGPEFLTYFQNEAQLDKSGLPSDRFFAERPEGSVSTLKIQRTQQEDSAVYLCASSGRTGGLNSPLHFGNGTRLTVT.

The CDR3 coding sequence is TGTGCCAGCAGCTTCTCTAGCGGGACCAGCACAGATACGCAGTATTTT. Protein product: CASSFSSGTSTDTQYF. The rearrangement joins TRBV7-3 to TRBJ2-3; TRBD2 agrees at 9 bases. CDR1 SGHTA and CDR2 FQGTGA come from the germline V gene. The V segment lost 3 bases and the J segment 0 bases; nucleotides outside the gene matches: 4. The CDR3 runs 16 residues.

This chain joins TRBV27 and TRBJ1-2, with a possible D match to TRBD1 (6 bases). The V end was cut by 3 bases, the J end by 4 bases, with 18 bases between. The CDR3 extends over 16 amino acids. Germline values: CDR1 MNHEY, CDR2 SMNVEV (reference sequence). The CDR3 loop reads CASSFHRERASYGYTF. The CDR3 DNA reads as TGTGCCAGCAGTTTTCACAGGGAGAGGGCGTCCTATGGCTACACCTTC.

The table lists this clone with a few counts. The chain joins TRBV6-6 to TRBJ2-1; D might be TRBD2 (6 bases). The V and J ends lost 4 bases and 5 bases respectively, with 15 bases between them. Germline V CDR1 and CDR2: MNHNY, SVGAGI (reference sequence). This CDR3 contains 15 residues. DNA of the CDR3: TGTGCCAGCAGTTCCACCGGGACTCAGAACAATGAGCAGTTCTTC. It translates to CASSSTGTQNNEQFF.

This clone was seen a single time. The CDR3 here is CASTQDRDYEQYF. As DNA, the CDR3 is TGTGCCAGCACCCAGGACAGGGACTACGAGCAGTACTTC. V and J are TRBV6-5 and TRBJ2-7; 8 bases map to TRBD1. Germline V lookup: CDR1 MNHEY, CDR2 SVGAGI. With V trimmed by 7 bases and J by 3 bases, 5 bases remained unmatched. There are 13 residues in the CDR3.

The chain employs TRBV11-2 and TRBJ2-4, with a possible D match to TRBD1 (6 bases). Germline assignment: CDR1 SGHAT and CDR2 FQNNGV. V dropped 5 bases and J dropped 4 bases, with 21 bases sitting between them. The CDR3 sequence is 17 residues long. The CDR3 nucleotides read TGTGCCAGCAGCCCTAGGGGTGGGGGCCTCAATAAAAACATTCAGTACTTC. It codes for CASSPRGGGLNKNIQYF.

This rearrangement joins TRBV9 to TRBJ1-2; the D gene is possibly TRBD1 (6 bases). The V end lost 1 base, the J end lost 4 bases, and 20 bases lay between the germline ends. This CDR3 comprises 17 residues. Germline loops: CDR1 SGDLS, CDR2 YYNGEE. The CDR3 is CASSVLGRGGSSYGYTF. CDR3 nucleotide sequence: TGTGCCAGCAGCGTATTAGGCAGGGGCGGATCCAGCTATGGCTACACCTTC.

Only a few counts were recorded for this clone. V gene TRBV11-2 combines with J gene TRBJ2-7, with unresolved D. The ends were cut back, 5 bases at V and 7 bases at J, with 18 bases in the middle. The germline CDR1 and CDR2 sequences are SGHAT and FQNNGV. This CDR3 region has 14 residues. For the CDR3, the DNA is TGTGCCAGCAGCCCTGAAGCTTATGGTGGGGAGCAGTACTTC. Translated, it gives CASSPEAYGGEQYF.

In its sample, this clone was seen once. The CDR3 here is CASSLDSINEQFF. The CDR3 nucleotides are TGTGCCAGCAGTTTAGATTCCATCAATGAGCAGTTCTTC. The rearrangement uses TRBV28 and TRBJ2-1; D is unresolved. V was shortened by 2 bases and J by 6 bases, with 8 bases between the two germline ends. This CDR3 has 13 amino acids. Germline loops: CDR1 MDHEN, CDR2 SYDVKM.

This rearrangement joins TRBV19 to TRBJ2-6; D is uncertain. Germline CDR1 is LNHDA and CDR2 is SQIVND (reference sequence). V was shortened by 4 bases and J by 4 bases, with 11 bases between the two germline ends. The CDR3 runs 15 residues. The CDR3 DNA sequence: TGTGCCAGTAGTACAGAGCGAGTGGGGGCCAACGTCCTGACTTTC. Translation: CASSTERVGANVLTF.

The chain links TRBV13 to TRBJ2-1, with 12 bases identical to TRBD2. The germline V gene encodes CDR1 PRHDT and CDR2 FYEKMQ (reference sequence). The CDR3 totals 17 residues. Trimming at V came to 1 base and at J to 4 bases, leaving 5 bases not matched to a gene. The CDR3 coding sequence is TGTGCCAGCAGCTTAGACGGAGGACTAGCGGGATACAATGAGCAGTTCTTC. It yields the protein CASSLDGGLAGYNEQFF.